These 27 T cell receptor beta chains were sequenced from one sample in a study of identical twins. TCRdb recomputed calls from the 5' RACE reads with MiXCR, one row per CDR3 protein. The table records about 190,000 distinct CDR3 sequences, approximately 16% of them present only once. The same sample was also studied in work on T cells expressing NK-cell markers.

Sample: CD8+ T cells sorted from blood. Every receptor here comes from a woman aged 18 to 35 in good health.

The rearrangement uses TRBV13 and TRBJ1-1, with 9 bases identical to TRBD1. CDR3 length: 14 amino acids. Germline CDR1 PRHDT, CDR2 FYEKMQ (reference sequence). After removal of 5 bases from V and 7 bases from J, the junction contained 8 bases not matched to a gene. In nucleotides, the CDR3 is TGTGCCAGCAGCAAAACAGGGGGCGCGGGTGAAGCTTTCTTT. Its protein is CASSKTGGAGEAFF.

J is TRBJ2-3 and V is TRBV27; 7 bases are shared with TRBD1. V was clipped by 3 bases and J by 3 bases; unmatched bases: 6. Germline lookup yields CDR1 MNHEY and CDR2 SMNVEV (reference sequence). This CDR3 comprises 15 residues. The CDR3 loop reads CASSLTGLYTDTQYF. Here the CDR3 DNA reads TGTGCCAGCAGTTTGACAGGGCTGTATACAGATACGCAGTATTTT.

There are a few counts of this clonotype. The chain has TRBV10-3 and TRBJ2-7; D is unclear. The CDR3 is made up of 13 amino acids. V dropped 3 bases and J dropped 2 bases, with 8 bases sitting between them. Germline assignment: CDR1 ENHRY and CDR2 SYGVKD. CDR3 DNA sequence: TGTGCCATCAGTGAAGGCCCTGCCTACGAGCAGTACTTC. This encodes CAISEGPAYEQYF.

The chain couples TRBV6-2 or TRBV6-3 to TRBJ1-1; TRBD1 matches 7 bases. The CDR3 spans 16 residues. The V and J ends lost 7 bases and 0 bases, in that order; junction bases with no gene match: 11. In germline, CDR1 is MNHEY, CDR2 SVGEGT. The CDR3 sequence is CASTPPRGQLNTEAFF. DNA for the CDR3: TGTGCCAGCACCCCACCCCGGGGACAGCTGAACACTGAAGCTTTCTTT.

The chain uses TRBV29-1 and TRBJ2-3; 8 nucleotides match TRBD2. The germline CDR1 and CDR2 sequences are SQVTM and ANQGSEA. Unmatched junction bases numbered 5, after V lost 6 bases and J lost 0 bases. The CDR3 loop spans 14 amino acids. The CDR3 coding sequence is TGCAGCGTCCCCGGACTAGCTAGCACAGATACGCAGTATTTT. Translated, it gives CSVPGLASTDTQYF.

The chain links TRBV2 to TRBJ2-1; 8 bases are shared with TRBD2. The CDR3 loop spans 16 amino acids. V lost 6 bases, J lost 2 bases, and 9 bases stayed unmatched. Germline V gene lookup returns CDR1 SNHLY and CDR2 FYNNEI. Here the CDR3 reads CASSHGGATAYNEQFF. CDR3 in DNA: TGTGCCAGCAGCCACGGGGGGGCGACGGCCTACAATGAGCAGTTCTTC.

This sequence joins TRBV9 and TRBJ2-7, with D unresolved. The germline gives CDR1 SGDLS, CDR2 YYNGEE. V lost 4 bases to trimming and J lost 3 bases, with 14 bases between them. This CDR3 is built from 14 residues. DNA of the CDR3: TGTGCCAGCAGCTCCCCATATTCCGACTACGAGCAGTACTTC. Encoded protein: CASSSPYSDYEQYF.

CDR3 DNA: TGTGCCAGCAGTCCGGAGGGGGGTTCCTCCTACGAGCAGTACTTC. Translated: CASSPEGGSSYEQYF. The chain links TRBV9 to TRBJ2-7; D may be TRBD1 or TRBD2 (6 bases each). V lost 5 bases and J 0 bases, leaving 15 bases between the germline ends. Germline CDR1 is SGDLS and CDR2 is YYNGEE. The CDR3 extends over 15 amino acids.

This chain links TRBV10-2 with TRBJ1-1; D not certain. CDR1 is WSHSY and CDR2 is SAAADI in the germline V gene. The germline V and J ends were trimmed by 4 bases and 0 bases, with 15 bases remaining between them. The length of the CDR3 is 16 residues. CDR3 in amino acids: CASSGQSLAMNTEAFF. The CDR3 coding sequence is TGCGCCAGCAGTGGTCAGTCGCTGGCTATGAACACTGAAGCTTTCTTT.

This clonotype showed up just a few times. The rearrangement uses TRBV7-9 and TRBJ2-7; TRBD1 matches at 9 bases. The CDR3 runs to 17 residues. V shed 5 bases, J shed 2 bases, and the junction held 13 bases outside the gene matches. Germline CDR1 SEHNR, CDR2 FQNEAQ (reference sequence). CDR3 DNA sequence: TGTGCCAGCAGCCCATCTACCGGACAGGGGACAACCTACGAGCAGTACTTC. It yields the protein CASSPSTGQGTTYEQYF.

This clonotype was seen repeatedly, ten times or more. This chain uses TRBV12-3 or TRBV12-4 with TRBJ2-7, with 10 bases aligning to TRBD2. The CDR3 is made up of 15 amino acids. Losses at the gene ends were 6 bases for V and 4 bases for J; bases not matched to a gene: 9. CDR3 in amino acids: CASSLAGVVFYEQYF. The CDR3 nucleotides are TGTGCCAGCAGCCTAGCGGGAGTTGTCTTTTACGAGCAGTACTTC.

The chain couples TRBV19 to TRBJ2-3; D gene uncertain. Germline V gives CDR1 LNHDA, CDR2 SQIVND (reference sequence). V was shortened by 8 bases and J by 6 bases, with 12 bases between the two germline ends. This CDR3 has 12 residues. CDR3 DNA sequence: TGTGCCAGTGGAAGCCTTAAGGATACGCAGTATTTT. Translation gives CASGSLKDTQYF. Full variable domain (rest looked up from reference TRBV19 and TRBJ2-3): DGGITQSPKYLFRKEGQNVTLSCEQNLNHDAMYWYRQDPGQGLRLIYYSQIVNDFQKGDIAEGYSVSREKKESFPLTVTSAQKNPTAFYLCASGSLKDTQYFGPGTRLTVL.

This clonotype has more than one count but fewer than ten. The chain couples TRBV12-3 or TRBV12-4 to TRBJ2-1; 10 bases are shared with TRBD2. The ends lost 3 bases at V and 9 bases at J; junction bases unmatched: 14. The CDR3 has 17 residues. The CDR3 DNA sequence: TGTGCCAGCAGTTTGGGGGCTAGCGGGAGCCCGAAGGTTGAGCAGTTCTTC. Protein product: CASSLGASGSPKVEQFF.

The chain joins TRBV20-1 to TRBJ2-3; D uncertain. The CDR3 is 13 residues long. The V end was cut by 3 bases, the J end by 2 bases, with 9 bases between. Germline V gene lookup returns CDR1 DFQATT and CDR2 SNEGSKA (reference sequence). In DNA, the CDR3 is TGCAGTGCTAGCCCCGGTTTCACAGATACGCAGTATTTT. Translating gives CSASPGFTDTQYF.

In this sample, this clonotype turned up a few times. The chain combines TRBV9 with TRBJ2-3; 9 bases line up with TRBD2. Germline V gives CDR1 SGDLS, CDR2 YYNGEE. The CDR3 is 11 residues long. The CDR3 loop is CASGSRNTQYF. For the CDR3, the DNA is TGTGCTAGCGGGAGCAGGAATACGCAGTATTTT. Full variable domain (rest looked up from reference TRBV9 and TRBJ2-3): DSGVTQTPKHLITATGQRVTLRCSPRSGDLSVYWYQQSLDQGLQFLIQYYNGEERAKGNILERFSAQQFPDLHSELNLSSLELGDSALYFCASGSRNTQYFGPGTRLTVL.

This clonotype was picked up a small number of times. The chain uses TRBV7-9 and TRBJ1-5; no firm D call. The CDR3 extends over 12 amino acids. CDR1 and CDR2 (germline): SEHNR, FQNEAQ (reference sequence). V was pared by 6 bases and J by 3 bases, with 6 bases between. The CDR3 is CASRENNQPQHF. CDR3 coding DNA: TGTGCCAGCAGGGAAAACAATCAGCCCCAGCATTTT.

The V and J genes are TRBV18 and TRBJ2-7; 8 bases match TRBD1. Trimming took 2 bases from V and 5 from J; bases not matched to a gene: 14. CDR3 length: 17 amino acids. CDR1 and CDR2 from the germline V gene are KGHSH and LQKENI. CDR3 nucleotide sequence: TGTGCCAGCTCACCAAAGCCTCAGGGGGCATTGAGGAACGAGCAGTACTTC. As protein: CASSPKPQGALRNEQYF.

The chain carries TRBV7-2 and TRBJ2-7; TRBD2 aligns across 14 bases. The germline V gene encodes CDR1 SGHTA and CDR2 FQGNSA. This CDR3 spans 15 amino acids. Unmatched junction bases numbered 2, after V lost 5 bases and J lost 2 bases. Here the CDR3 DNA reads TGTGCCAGCAGCCCGGGACTAGCGGGAGCCTACGAGCAGTACTTC. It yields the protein CASSPGLAGAYEQYF.

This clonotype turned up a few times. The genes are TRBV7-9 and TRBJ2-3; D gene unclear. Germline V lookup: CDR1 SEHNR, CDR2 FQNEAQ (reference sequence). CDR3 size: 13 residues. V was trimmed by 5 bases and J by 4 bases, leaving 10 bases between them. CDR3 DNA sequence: TGTGCCAGCAGCCTTAGCCCCGCAGATACGCAGTATTTT. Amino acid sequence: CASSLSPADTQYF.

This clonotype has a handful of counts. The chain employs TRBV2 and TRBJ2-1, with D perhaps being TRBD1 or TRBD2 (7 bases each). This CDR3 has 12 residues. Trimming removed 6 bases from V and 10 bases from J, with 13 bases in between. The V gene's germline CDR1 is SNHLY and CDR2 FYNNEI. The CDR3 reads CASRGGGQEQFF. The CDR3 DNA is TGTGCCAGCAGGGGAGGGGGACAGGAGCAGTTCTTC.

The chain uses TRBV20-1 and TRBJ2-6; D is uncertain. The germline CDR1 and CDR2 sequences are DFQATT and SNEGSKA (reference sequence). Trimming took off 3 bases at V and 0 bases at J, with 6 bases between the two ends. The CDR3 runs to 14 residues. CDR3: CSARDSSGANVLTF. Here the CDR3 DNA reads TGCAGTGCTAGGGATAGCTCTGGGGCCAACGTCCTGACTTTC.

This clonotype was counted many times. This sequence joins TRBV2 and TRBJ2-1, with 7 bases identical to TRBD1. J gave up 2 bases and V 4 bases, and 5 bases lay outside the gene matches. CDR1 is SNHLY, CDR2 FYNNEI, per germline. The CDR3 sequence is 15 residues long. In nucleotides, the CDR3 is TGTGCCAGCAGTGGGACAGGTAGGCCCTACAATGAGCAGTTCTTC. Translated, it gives CASSGTGRPYNEQFF.

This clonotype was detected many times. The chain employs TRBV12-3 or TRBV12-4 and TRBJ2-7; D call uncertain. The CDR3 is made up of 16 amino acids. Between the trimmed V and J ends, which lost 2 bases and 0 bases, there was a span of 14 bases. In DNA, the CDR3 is TGTGCCAGCAGTTTATTTGACGGTACAAGCTCCTACGAGCAGTACTTC. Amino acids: CASSLFDGTSSYEQYF.

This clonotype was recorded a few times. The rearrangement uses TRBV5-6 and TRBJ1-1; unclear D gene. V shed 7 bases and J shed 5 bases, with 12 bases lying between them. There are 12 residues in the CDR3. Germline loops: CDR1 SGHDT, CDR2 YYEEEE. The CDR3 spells CASHGTRTEAFF. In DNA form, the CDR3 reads TGTGCCAGCCACGGTACACGGACTGAAGCTTTCTTT. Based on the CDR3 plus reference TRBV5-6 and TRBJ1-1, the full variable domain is DAGVTQSPTHLIKTRGQQVTLRCSPKSGHDTVSWYQQALGQGPQFIFQYYEEEERQRGNFPDRFSGHQFPNYSSELNVNALLLGDSALYLCASHGTRTEAFFGQGTRLTVV.

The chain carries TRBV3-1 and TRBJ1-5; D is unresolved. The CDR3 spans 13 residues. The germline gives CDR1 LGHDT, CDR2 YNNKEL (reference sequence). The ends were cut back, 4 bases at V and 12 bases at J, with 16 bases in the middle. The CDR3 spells CASSRVPGKDQHF. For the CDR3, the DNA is TGTGCCAGCAGCCGCGTACCGGGGAAAGACCAGCATTTT.

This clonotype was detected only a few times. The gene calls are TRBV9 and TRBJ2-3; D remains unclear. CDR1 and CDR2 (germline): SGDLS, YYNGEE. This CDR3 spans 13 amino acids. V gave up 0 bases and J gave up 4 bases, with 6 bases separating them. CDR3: CASSVVHPDTQYF. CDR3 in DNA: TGTGCCAGCAGCGTAGTTCACCCAGATACGCAGTATTTT.

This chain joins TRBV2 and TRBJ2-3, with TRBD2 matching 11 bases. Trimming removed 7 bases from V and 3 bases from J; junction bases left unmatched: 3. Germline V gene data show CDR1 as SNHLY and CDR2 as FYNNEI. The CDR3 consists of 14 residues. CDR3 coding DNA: TGTGCCAGCATCTCTAGCGGGGGGACAGATACGCAGTATTTT. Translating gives CASISSGGTDTQYF.